The 13 T cell receptor beta chains listed next were all sequenced from one sample in a study of T cell responses to AZD1222 COVID-19 vaccine. TCRdb keeps only in-frame clones here, not all; method: immunoSEQ multiplex PCR. The sample comprises tens of thousands of clones, 89% of which are singletons, and 28% rests with the top ten. The sample in question was peripheral blood, obtained 28 days after the second AZD1222 dose. These receptors were obtained from an adult who received the AZD1222 COVID-19 vaccine.

J is TRBJ2-5 and V is TRBV30; D uncertain. The CDR3 length is 12 residues. V gave up 3 bases and J gave up 4 bases, with 9 bases separating them. Germline CDR1 GTSNPN, CDR2 SVGIG (reference sequence). The CDR3 region is CAWRGLAETQYF. Here the CDR3 DNA reads TGTGCCTGGAGGGGTCTGGCAGAGACCCAGTACTTC. The full variable domain, rest sourced from reference TRBV30 and TRBJ2-5, is SQTIHQWPATLVQPVGSPLSLECTVEGTSNPNLYWYRQAAGRGLQLLFYSVGIGQISSEVPQNLSASRPQDRQFILSSKKLLLSDSGFYLCAWRGLAETQYFGPGTRLLVL.

The chain carries TRBV18 and TRBJ1-5; D is unresolved. Trimming took off 6 bases at V and 4 bases at J, with 10 bases between the two ends. This CDR3 is built from 13 residues. In germline, CDR1 is KGHSH, CDR2 LQKENI. This CDR3 is CASSLGENQPQHF. CDR3 DNA: TGTGCCAGCTCCCTCGGGGAAAATCAGCCCCAGCATTTT.

The chain links TRBV15 to TRBJ1-1, with D possibly TRBD1 on 5 matching bases. The CDR3 is 15 amino acids. CDR1 and CDR2 (germline): LNHNV, YYDKDF (reference sequence). Trimming stripped 0 bases from V and 2 bases from J, with 10 bases between. The CDR3 DNA reads TGTGCCACCAGCAGAGAAGGTGACAGAAACACTGAAGCTTTCTTT. Translated: CATSREGDRNTEAFF. Full variable domain (outside the CDR3, taken from reference TRBV15 and TRBJ1-1): DAMVIQNPRYQVTQFGKPVTLSCSQTLNHNVMYWYQQKSSQAPKLLFHYYDKDFNNEADTPDNFQSRRPNTSFCFLDIRSPGLGDTAMYLCATSREGDRNTEAFFGQGTRLTVV.

V is TRBV11-3 and J is TRBJ1-1; D uncertain. In germline, CDR1 is SGHNT, CDR2 YENEEA. The CDR3 consists of 12 residues. Trimming stripped 0 bases from V and 11 bases from J, with 10 bases between. The CDR3 here is CASSLERSVAFF. CDR3 nucleotide sequence: TGTGCCAGCAGCTTAGAACGCTCGGTGGCTTTCTTT.

The V call is TRBV7-9, the J call TRBJ1-5; D uncertain. With 4 bases removed from V and 0 bases from J, the gap between germline ends came to 4 bases. This CDR3 is 13 amino acids long. Germline-derived CDR1 and CDR2 are SEHNR and FQNEAQ (reference sequence). The CDR3 DNA reads TGTGCCAGCAGCTCGGGTAGCAATCAGCCCCAGCATTTT. Translating gives CASSSGSNQPQHF. Looking up the rest from reference TRBV7-9 and TRBJ1-5 gives the full variable domain: DTGVSQNPRHKITKRGQNVTFRCDPISEHNRLYWYRQTLGQGPEFLTYFQNEAQLEKSRLLSDRFSAERPKGSFSTLEIQRTEQGDSAMYLCASSSGSNQPQHFGDGTRLSIL.

The chain links TRBV7-9 to TRBJ2-1, with 9 nucleotides matching TRBD2. J was trimmed by 6 bases and V by 2 bases; bases with no gene match: 2. CDR1 is SEHNR, CDR2 FQNEAQ, per germline (reference sequence). The CDR3 consists of 14 residues. In DNA form, the CDR3 reads TGTGCCAGCAGCTTACCAGCGGGGGGCAATGAGCAGTTCTTC. Protein product: CASSLPAGGNEQFF.

This clone showed up just once. The chain has TRBV18 and TRBJ1-2; 8 positions match TRBD1. The germline gives CDR1 KGHSH, CDR2 LQKENI. The V and J ends lost 2 bases and 5 bases, in that order; junction bases with no gene match: 7. The CDR3 has 15 residues. The CDR3: CASSPGQGVGYGYTF. The CDR3 DNA reads as TGTGCCAGCTCACCAGGACAGGGAGTAGGTTATGGCTACACCTTC.

This chain links TRBV18 with TRBJ2-5; D might be TRBD1 or TRBD2, each matching 5 bases. V lost 6 bases and J 1 base, leaving 9 bases between the germline ends. CDR3 length equals 13 residues. In germline, CDR1 is KGHSH, CDR2 LQKENI. CDR3 nucleotides: TGTGCCAGCTCTGGGACGGTCCAAGAGACCCAGTACTTC. Amino acids: CASSGTVQETQYF.

In nucleotides, the CDR3 is TGTGCCAGTAGTATAGCGGGACAGCGCTCTTCCACAGATACGCAGTATTTT. It yields the protein CASSIAGQRSSTDTQYF. The chain is built from TRBV19 and TRBJ2-3, with 7 bases matching TRBD1. J was trimmed by 2 bases and V by 1 base; bases with no gene match: 9. Germline V gives CDR1 LNHDA, CDR2 SQIVND (reference sequence). The CDR3 spans 17 residues.

The V gene is TRBV3-1 (or the pseudogene TRBV3-2), the J gene TRBJ2-1; perhaps TRBD2 as D (6 bases). Trimming took off 6 bases at V and 7 bases at J, with 28 bases between the two ends. The germline V gene has CDR1 LGHDT and CDR2 YNNKEL (reference sequence). This CDR3 is built from 18 residues. The CDR3 sequence is CASRGGLTGTAGTNEQFF. CDR3 bases: TGTGCCAGCAGGGGGGGTTTAACGGGAACCGCAGGAACAAATGAGCAGTTCTTC.

The chain employs TRBV10-3 and TRBJ2-7; possibly TRBD2 for D (6 bases). Germline assignment: CDR1 ENHRY and CDR2 SYGVKD. Trimming stripped 10 bases from V and 4 bases from J, with 20 bases between. This CDR3 is 14 amino acids long. The CDR3 region has the DNA TGTGCCACCGGGACCGGGACTGAATCATACGAGCAGTACTTC. Residues: CATGTGTESYEQYF.

The V and J genes are TRBV6-5 and TRBJ1-2; D call uncertain. The CDR3 spans 15 residues. V lost 8 bases and J 6 bases, leaving 22 bases between the germline ends. In germline, CDR1 is MNHEY, CDR2 SVGAGI. CDR3 DNA sequence: TGTGCCAGCGCAGGTTCGAAACCACTGGACCATGGCTACACCTTC. Protein: CASAGSKPLDHGYTF.

CDR3 amino acids: CASSYSGDEQYF. Here the CDR3 DNA reads TGTGCCAGCAGCTATAGTGGGGACGAGCAGTACTTC. This rearrangement joins TRBV5-6 to TRBJ2-7; D not certain. V was shortened by 3 bases and J by 5 bases, with 9 bases between the two germline ends. CDR1 SGHDT and CDR2 YYEEEE come from the germline V gene. The CDR3 length is 12 residues.